The 21 T cell receptor beta chains in this list originate from one sample, sequenced in a study of Graves' ophthalmopathy and Graves' hyperthyroidism (dated 2018 in TCRdb). The sequencing machine was an Illumina HiSeq 2000. For repertoire sequencing, TCR beta CDR3 regions were amplified from RNA transcripts. The first round of RT-PCR was done with HTBI primers and the Qiagen OneStep RT-PCR kit, and was followed by a second round of multiplex PCR, then size selection and purification. The public reads were run again by TCRdb, first through fastp at Q25 and then through MiXCR, and only productive beta chains were kept. Rows matching on CDR3 protein sequence are summarized as one entry with the most common DNA and genes. The sample table shows approximately 500,000 distinct CDR3 sequences, and 13% to 15% are seen once. Of the sample, about 10% falls within the top ten clones. The source material was blood. These receptors were collected from a woman aged 25 to 39 with Graves' ophthalmopathy. Donor details come from another sample of the same person, matched by shared clones.

At least ten counts were recorded for this clonotype. This chain links TRBV19 with TRBJ1-5, with D possibly matching TRBD1 (6 bases). The V gene's germline CDR1 is LNHDA and CDR2 SQIVND (reference sequence). This CDR3 has 15 residues. The ends were cut back, 4 bases at V and 2 bases at J, with 12 bases in the middle. The CDR3 DNA sequence: TGTGCCAGTAGTACCCCAGGGGCCGGCAATCAGCCCCAGCATTTT. Its protein product is CASSTPGAGNQPQHF. Full variable domain (rest looked up from reference TRBV19 and TRBJ1-5): DGGITQSPKYLFRKEGQNVTLSCEQNLNHDAMYWYRQDPGQGLRLIYYSQIVNDFQKGDIAEGYSVSREKKESFPLTVTSAQKNPTAFYLCASSTPGAGNQPQHFGDGTRLSIL.

This clonotype came up many times. The chain is built from TRBV28 and TRBJ1-2, with D maybe TRBD1 (5 bases). Germline V gene sequence: CDR1 MDHEN, CDR2 SYDVKM. Trimming took 6 bases from V and 6 from J, leaving 14 bases between them. This CDR3 has 13 amino acids. As DNA, the CDR3 is TGTGCCAGCAGACGACAGCCAGCTGATGGCTACACCTTC. Protein product: CASRRQPADGYTF.

This chain uses TRBV6-1 with TRBJ1-1; D gene ambiguous. Germline CDR1 reads MNHNS; CDR2 reads SASEGT. The CDR3 is 14 residues long. Trimming removed 1 base at V and 3 bases at J, with 9 bases between. The CDR3 nucleotides read TGTGCCAGCAGTGAAGTAGGGCTCGACACTGAAGCTTTCTTT. This codes for CASSEVGLDTEAFF.

This clonotype has more than one count but fewer than ten. The chain employs TRBV28 and TRBJ2-2; D is unclear. V dropped 5 bases and J dropped 5 bases, with 24 bases sitting between them. Germline-derived CDR1 and CDR2 are MDHEN and SYDVKM. This CDR3 spans 18 amino acids. The CDR3 spells CASSLRIGRLKGTGELFF. The CDR3 DNA reads as TGTGCCAGCAGTCTCCGGATAGGACGGCTTAAAGGGACCGGGGAGCTGTTTTTT.

This rearrangement joins TRBV7-2 to TRBJ1-5; D remains ambiguous. CDR3 size: 14 residues. Looked up from germline, CDR1 is SGHTA and CDR2 is FQGNSA. V was shortened by 3 bases and J by 4 bases, with 10 bases between the two germline ends. CDR3 nucleotide sequence: TGTGCCAGCAGCTTCGGACGGCTTAATCAGCCCCAGCATTTT. Its protein is CASSFGRLNQPQHF.

This clonotype was counted ten times or more. V and J are TRBV12-3 or TRBV12-4 and TRBJ2-7, with 8 bases that match TRBD1. J lost 3 bases, V lost 6 bases, and 13 bases had no gene match. CDR3 length: 16 amino acids. This CDR3 is CASSSPDRAYFYEQYF. DNA for the CDR3: TGTGCCAGCAGCTCCCCGGACAGGGCCTACTTCTACGAGCAGTACTTC.

The CDR3 here is CATRSGDEQYF. The CDR3 coding sequence is TGTGCCACGCGCTCCGGCGACGAGCAGTACTTC. The V and J genes are TRBV19 and TRBJ2-7; D uncertain. Trimming took off 10 bases at V and 5 bases at J, with 12 bases between the two ends. Looked up from germline, CDR1 is LNHDA and CDR2 is SQIVND (reference sequence). The CDR3 spans 11 residues.

The chain is built from TRBV19 and TRBJ1-5; tentatively, D is TRBD1 (5 bases). The CDR3 length is 18 residues. Germline CDR1 LNHDA, CDR2 SQIVND (reference sequence). The V gene lost 3 bases and the J gene lost 0 bases, with 18 bases spanning the gap. The CDR3 here is CASSMGGSWRLSNQPQHF. In nucleotides, the CDR3 is TGTGCCAGTAGTATGGGGGGATCCTGGAGACTTAGCAATCAGCCCCAGCATTTT.

This clonotype turned up a few times. The chain uses TRBV2 and TRBJ2-5, with a weak D call TRBD2 (5 bases). This CDR3 spans 14 amino acids. Germline V lookup: CDR1 SNHLY, CDR2 FYNNEI. V was pared by 8 bases and J by 1 base, with 14 bases between. Here the CDR3 DNA reads TGTGCCAGCGGGAGAAGACGGATCCAAGAGACCCAGTACTTC. As protein: CASGRRRIQETQYF.

The table lists this clonotype with many counts. The chain carries TRBV28 and TRBJ2-7, with unresolved D. The CDR3 contains 14 residues. V was cut by 6 bases and J by 0 bases, with 12 bases left in between. The germline gives CDR1 MDHEN, CDR2 SYDVKM. The CDR3 DNA is TGTGCCAGCAGGCCGACACTTAGCTCCTACGAGCAGTACTTC. This gives the protein CASRPTLSSYEQYF.

The V call is TRBV5-1, the J call TRBJ2-7; 11 bases agree with TRBD2. Unmatched junction bases numbered 6, after V lost 4 bases and J lost 3 bases. CDR3 length equals 15 residues. CDR1 is SGHRS and CDR2 is YFSETQ in the germline V gene. CDR3 loop: CASSVHSGRVYEQYF. DNA of the CDR3: TGCGCCAGCAGCGTGCATAGCGGGAGGGTCTACGAGCAGTACTTC.

Only a few counts were recorded for this clonotype. The CDR3 protein is CASSQVRGGVAEAFF. In DNA form, the CDR3 reads TGCGCCAGCAGCCAGGTCCGGGGGGGTGTCGCTGAAGCTTTCTTT. The chain recombines TRBV5-1 with TRBJ1-1; possible D gene TRBD1, 5 bases. This CDR3 contains 15 residues. Deletions cut 4 bases from V and 6 bases from J, with 19 bases between. CDR1 is SGHRS and CDR2 is YFSETQ in the germline V gene. The entire variable domain, with the rest obtained from reference TRBV5-1 and TRBJ1-1, is as follows: KAGVTQTPRYLIKTRGQQVTLSCSPISGHRSVSWYQQTPGQGLQFLFEYFSETQRNKGNFPGRFSGRQFSNSRSEMNVSTLELGDSALYLCASSQVRGGVAEAFFGQGTRLTVV.

This clonotype came up a few times. A much bigger clone sits one base away, suggesting this may be a read error. This chain connects TRBV2 to TRBJ1-2; 9 bases are a match to TRBD1. CDR1 and CDR2 (germline): SNHLY, FYNNEI. The length of the CDR3 is 14 residues. Losses at the gene ends were 5 bases for V and 4 bases for J; bases not matched to a gene: 5. The CDR3, as DNA: TGTGCCAGCAGTCGGGACAGGGCTACCTATGGCTACACCTTC. Translation: CASSRDRATYGYTF.

This clonotype was observed at least ten times. J is TRBJ2-1 and V is TRBV5-4, with 14 bases identical to TRBD2. V gave up 7 bases and J gave up 9 bases; unmatched junction bases: 3. CDR1 is SGHNT and CDR2 is YYREEE in the germline V gene (reference sequence). This CDR3 is built from 13 residues. CDR3 sequence (DNA): TGTGCCAGCGGGACTAGCGGGAGTGTTGAGCAGTTCTTC. Residues: CASGTSGSVEQFF.

The chain has TRBV29-1 and TRBJ2-2; D uncertain. CDR3 length equals 10 residues. The germline V gene encodes CDR1 SQVTM and CDR2 ANQGSEA. V was trimmed by 7 bases and J by 7 bases, leaving 7 bases between them. For the CDR3, the DNA is TGCAGCGCCCAAGACGGGGAGCTGTTTTTT. It is translated as CSAQDGELFF.

This clonotype was observed at least ten times. This sequence joins TRBV6-5 and TRBJ2-2; D is perhaps TRBD2 (6 bases). Trimming stripped 5 bases from V and 3 bases from J, with 13 bases between. This CDR3 has 15 amino acids. Germline CDR1 and CDR2: MNHEY and SVGAGI. This CDR3 reads CASSTLALDTGELFF. In DNA form, the CDR3 reads TGTGCCAGCAGTACCCTAGCGCTGGACACCGGGGAGCTGTTTTTT.

This clonotype was seen ten or more times. No conserved phenylalanine or tryptophan is present at the end of the CDR3, so a read error is the likely explanation. This chain links TRBV28 with TRBJ1-1, with D maybe TRBD1 (5 bases). This CDR3 has 15 residues. The germline CDR1 and CDR2 sequences are MDHEN and SYDVKM. The ends were cut back, 4 bases at V and 0 bases at J, with 12 bases in the middle. In DNA form, the CDR3 reads TGTGCCAGCAGTTCAGTAGGGGAGCTGAACACTGAAGCTTTCCTT. This codes for CASSSVGELNTEAFL.

There are many counts of this clonotype. The rearrangement links TRBV11-2 to TRBJ1-2; 7 bases agree with TRBD1. The V gene's germline CDR1 is SGHAT and CDR2 FQNNGV. The CDR3 has 17 amino acids. J lost 4 bases, V lost 5 bases, and 16 bases had no gene match. The CDR3 DNA is TGTGCCAGCAGCCAGACCCGGGGCGTACAGGGGCCCTATGGCTACACCTTC. Protein sequence: CASSQTRGVQGPYGYTF. The full variable domain, rest sourced from reference TRBV11-2 and TRBJ1-2, is EAGVAQSPRYKIIEKRQSVAFWCNPISGHATLYWYQQILGQGPKLLIQFQNNGVVDDSQLPKDRFSAERLKGVDSTLKIQPAKLEDSAVYLCASSQTRGVQGPYGYTFGSGTRLTVV.

This sequence joins TRBV6-5 and TRBJ1-1, with D hard to call. Deletions cut 0 bases from V and 6 bases from J, with 14 bases between. The CDR3 covers 15 residues. Germline-derived CDR1 and CDR2 are MNHEY and SVGAGI. The CDR3 region has the DNA TGTGCCAGCAGTTACTCGATAGCATGGGGTCCTGAAGCTTTCTTT. Its translation is CASSYSIAWGPEAFF.

This clonotype showed up many times. The V call is TRBV18, the J call TRBJ1-5; perhaps TRBD1 as D (5 bases). Germline V CDR1 and CDR2: KGHSH, LQKENI. V lost 1 base to trimming and J lost 3 bases, with 16 bases between them. The CDR3 consists of 17 residues. In DNA, the CDR3 is TGTGCCAGCTCACCACTCGGGGGGGAGAATTCCAATCAGCCCCAGCATTTT. Protein product: CASSPLGGENSNQPQHF.

This clonotype has only a few counts. The rearrangement links TRBV6-1 to TRBJ1-3; no reliable D call. Germline CDR1 and CDR2: MNHNS and SASEGT. The CDR3 runs 15 residues. Trimming pared 6 bases from V and 2 bases from J, leaving 14 bases between. The chain's CDR3 is CASRRTGEPGNTIYF. Written as DNA, the CDR3 is TGTGCCAGCAGGAGGACCGGGGAACCTGGAAACACCATATATTTT.